These 21 T cell receptor beta chains share one sample of origin, sequenced in a study of a mutant IDH1 vaccine in newly diagnosed glioma. Libraries were prepared by immunoSEQ multiplex PCR; TCRdb keeps only in-frame clonotypes and omits some of them. The sample carries about 60,000 clones, 81% recorded once. Regarding time point: week 35, safety follow-up. The content of each vaccine dose was 300 ug of mutant IDH1 20-mer peptide, and topical imiquimod accompanied it. Which antigens these TCRs recognize remains unknown. Sequences were derived from PBMCs, sampled from a glioma patient whose treatment included an IDH1 peptide vaccine. The source of these receptors is a man between 40 and 49 years old with glioma.

The chain combines TRBV5-8 with TRBJ2-2; 9 nucleotides agree with TRBD1. Germline V gives CDR1 SGHTS, CDR2 YDEGEE. The junction had 8 bases not matched to a gene; V was cut back by 5 bases and J by 6 bases. This CDR3 is 15 amino acids long. The CDR3 is CASRMDRGVAGELFF. Written as DNA, the CDR3 is TGTGCCAGCAGGATGGACAGGGGTGTCGCCGGGGAGCTGTTTTTT.

The chain is built from TRBV6-1 and TRBJ1-6; D remains ambiguous. V lost 8 bases and J 0 bases, leaving 11 bases between the germline ends. The germline V gene has CDR1 MNHNS and CDR2 SASEGT. The CDR3 loop spans 15 amino acids. This CDR3 reads CASRPAHSYNSPLHF. CDR3 coding DNA: TGTGCCAGCCGTCCGGCACACTCCTATAATTCACCCCTCCACTTT.

The rearrangement uses TRBV6-5 and TRBJ1-3; D is unclear. This CDR3 contains 14 residues. The germline gives CDR1 MNHEY, CDR2 SVGAGI. V shed 5 bases and J shed 2 bases, with 10 bases lying between them. CDR3 amino acids: CASSREAPGNTIYF. The CDR3 region has the DNA TGTGCCAGCAGTCGGGAGGCCCCTGGAAACACCATATATTTT.

A note on this clone: Relative to the germline gene, one junction end is altered; a read error may explain this. The chain combines TRBV7-7 with TRBJ2-5; 9 nucleotides match TRBD1. Germline CDR1 and CDR2: SSHAT and FNYEAQ (reference sequence). The CDR3 extends over 15 amino acids. DNA for the CDR3: TGTGCTAGCAGCCTAAGCGGGACAGGGAAAGAGACCCAGTACTTC. Encoded protein: CASSLSGTGKETQYF.

The sample holds one count of this clone. In nucleotides, the CDR3 is TGTGCCAGCAGCTTAGAGTTGGGGTCGCGGGAGCTGTTTTTT. Residues: CASSLELGSRELFF. V is TRBV11-2 and J is TRBJ2-2; D is uncertain. The CDR3 covers 14 residues. V was trimmed by 0 bases and J by 9 bases, leaving 11 bases between them. Germline lookup yields CDR1 SGHAT and CDR2 FQNNGV.

The gene calls are TRBV7-6 and TRBJ2-1; the match to TRBD2 covers 10 bases. Germline assignment: CDR1 SGHVS and CDR2 FNYEAQ. The CDR3 is 18 amino acids. V was clipped by 1 base and J by 3 bases; unmatched bases: 9. The CDR3 loop reads CASSLGVAGGLNYNEQFF. Written as DNA, the CDR3 is TGTGCCAGCAGCTTAGGGGTAGCGGGAGGATTGAACTACAATGAGCAGTTCTTC.

There are a few counts of this clone. The chain recombines TRBV4-3 with TRBJ1-6; TRBD1 might be the D (5 bases). The CDR3 has 16 amino acids. Between the trimmed V and J ends, which lost 0 bases and 7 bases, there was a span of 13 bases. The germline CDR1 and CDR2 sequences are LGHNA and YSLEER. CDR3 sequence reads: CASSQEAGRFNSPLHF. The CDR3, as DNA: TGCGCCAGCAGCCAAGAAGCAGGGCGATTCAATTCACCCCTCCACTTT.

The J gene is TRBJ2-7, the V gene TRBV14, with D possibly being TRBD2 (6 bases). This CDR3 contains 13 residues. V was clipped by 2 bases and J by 7 bases, with 12 bases between them. CDR1 is SGHDN and CDR2 is FVKESK in the germline V gene. Written as DNA, the CDR3 is TGTGCCAGCAGCCAAAGAGTCCGGGGGGAGCAGTACTTC. Amino acids: CASSQRVRGEQYF.

The V gene is TRBV10-2, the J gene TRBJ1-6; D is unresolved. The CDR3 runs to 13 residues. The ends were cut back, 4 bases at V and 8 bases at J, with 9 bases in the middle. CDR1 WSHSY and CDR2 SAAADI come from the germline V gene. The CDR3 is CASSGGIYSPLHF. In DNA form, the CDR3 reads TGCGCCAGCAGTGGCGGAATCTATTCACCCCTCCACTTT.

The gene calls are TRBV6-6 and TRBJ2-3; the D is unclear. This CDR3 has 16 amino acids. The germline V gene has CDR1 MNHNY and CDR2 SVGAGI (reference sequence). V was trimmed by 8 bases and J by 1 base, leaving 19 bases between them. CDR3 loop: CASSRLRTDRTDTQYF. The CDR3 nucleotides are TGTGCCAGCTCCCGCCTCCGTACAGACCGCACAGATACGCAGTATTTT.

The gene calls are TRBV25-1 and TRBJ1-1; possible D gene TRBD1, 5 bases. The germline CDR1 and CDR2 sequences are MGHDK and SYGVNS. The CDR3 spans 15 residues. Between the trimmed V and J ends, which lost 0 bases and 4 bases, there was a span of 12 bases. CDR3 amino acids: CASSEYQAGTTEAFF. CDR3 nucleotides: TGTGCCAGCAGTGAATATCAGGCAGGGACCACTGAAGCTTTCTTT.

This rearrangement joins TRBV4-3 to TRBJ2-3; D is possibly TRBD2 (5 bases). This CDR3 has 16 amino acids. The germline V gene has CDR1 LGHNA and CDR2 YSLEER. The V and J ends lost 0 bases and 10 bases respectively, with 20 bases between them. The CDR3 sequence: CASSQERVVPEEPQYF. Here the CDR3 DNA reads TGCGCCAGCAGCCAAGAGCGGGTGGTCCCCGAGGAACCGCAGTATTTT.

The chain joins TRBV6-6 to TRBJ2-5; D is possibly TRBD1 or TRBD2 (7 bases each). Germline V gene lookup returns CDR1 MNHNY and CDR2 SVGAGI (reference sequence). V dropped 5 bases and J dropped 1 base, with 14 bases sitting between them. The CDR3 contains 15 residues. CDR3 loop: CASSRPRGGQETQYF. CDR3 nucleotides: TGTGCCAGCAGTCGTCCCAGGGGGGGCCAAGAGACCCAGTACTTC.

The chain recombines TRBV28 with TRBJ2-5; D remains unclear. Germline CDR1 MDHEN, CDR2 SYDVKM. The CDR3 contains 13 residues. The V and J ends lost 6 bases and 4 bases respectively, with 12 bases between them. The CDR3 region has the DNA TGTGCCAGCAGCGTGGCCCACCCAGAGACCCAGTACTTC. Translation gives CASSVAHPETQYF.

The J gene is TRBJ1-3, the V gene TRBV19; D might be TRBD1 (5 bases). The CDR3 spans 14 residues. V lost 7 bases to trimming and J lost 2 bases, with 12 bases between them. Per germline, CDR1 LNHDA and CDR2 SQIVND (reference sequence). The CDR3, as DNA: TGTGCCAGTATTTCCGGGACCGCTGGAAACACCATATATTTT. Translating it yields CASISGTAGNTIYF.

This chain joins TRBV19 and TRBJ2-7, with 12 bases that match TRBD1. Looked up from germline, CDR1 is LNHDA and CDR2 is SQIVND (reference sequence). Losses at the gene ends were 6 bases for V and 3 bases for J; bases not matched to a gene: 9. The CDR3 is 16 amino acids. The CDR3 coding sequence is TGTGCCAGTAGAGAGGGGACAGGGGGCGCAGGCTACGAGCAGTACTTC. Amino acids: CASREGTGGAGYEQYF. Full variable domain (remainder filled in from reference TRBV19 and TRBJ2-7): DGGITQSPKYLFRKEGQNVTLSCEQNLNHDAMYWYRQDPGQGLRLIYYSQIVNDFQKGDIAEGYSVSREKKESFPLTVTSAQKNPTAFYLCASREGTGGAGYEQYFGPGTRLTVT.

The chain uses TRBV6-5 and TRBJ1-5; TRBD1 matches 7 bases. Germline lookup yields CDR1 MNHEY and CDR2 SVGAGI. The length of the CDR3 is 14 residues. The J segment lost 5 bases and the V segment lost 4 bases, leaving 5 bases of the junction unmatched. CDR3 amino acids: CASSSRGADQPQHF. The CDR3 DNA reads TGTGCCAGCAGTTCCAGGGGGGCGGATCAGCCCCAGCATTTT.

The chain is built from TRBV19 and TRBJ2-3, with D perhaps matching TRBD2 (5 bases). CDR1 is LNHDA and CDR2 is SQIVND in the germline V gene (reference sequence). The CDR3 runs 13 residues. Trimming cost V 10 bases and J 6 bases, with 17 bases left between them. The CDR3 nucleotides are TGTGCCACAAGCGGCTCCCGGGCGGATACGCAGTATTTT. Encoded protein: CATSGSRADTQYF.

The sample holds a few counts of this clone. The V gene is TRBV4-3, the J gene TRBJ2-1, with 13 nucleotides matching TRBD2. Germline V lookup: CDR1 LGHNA, CDR2 YSLEER. CDR3 length equals 18 residues. Unmatched junction bases numbered 10, after V lost 2 bases and J lost 6 bases. The CDR3: CASSQYRSTSGGANEQFF. CDR3 bases: TGCGCCAGCAGCCAATATCGGTCAACTAGCGGGGGGGCCAATGAGCAGTTCTTC.

V gene TRBV11-2 combines with J gene TRBJ2-1; D is perhaps TRBD1 (5 bases). The V end lost 4 bases, the J end lost 0 bases, and 10 bases lay between the germline ends. CDR1 SGHAT and CDR2 FQNNGV come from the germline V gene. The CDR3 consists of 15 residues. The CDR3 region is CASSSQGLSYNEQFF. CDR3 sequence (DNA): TGTGCCAGCAGCTCTCAGGGCCTCTCCTACAATGAGCAGTTCTTC.

The rearrangement links TRBV2 to TRBJ2-5; D is uncertain. The germline gives CDR1 SNHLY, CDR2 FYNNEI. The CDR3 runs 13 residues. With 2 bases removed from V and 1 base from J, the gap between germline ends came to 5 bases. The CDR3 loop reads CASSESAQETQYF. CDR3 bases: TGTGCCAGCAGTGAATCAGCCCAAGAGACCCAGTACTTC.